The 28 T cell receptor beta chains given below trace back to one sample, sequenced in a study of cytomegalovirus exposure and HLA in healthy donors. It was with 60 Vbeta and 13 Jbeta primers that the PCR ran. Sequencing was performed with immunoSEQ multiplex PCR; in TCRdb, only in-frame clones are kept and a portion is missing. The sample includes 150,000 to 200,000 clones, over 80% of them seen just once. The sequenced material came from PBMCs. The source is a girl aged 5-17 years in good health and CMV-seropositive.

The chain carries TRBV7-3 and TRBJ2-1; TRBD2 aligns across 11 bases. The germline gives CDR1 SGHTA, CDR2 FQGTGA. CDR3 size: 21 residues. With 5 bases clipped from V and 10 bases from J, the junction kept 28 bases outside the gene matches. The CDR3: CASSALGGQGSGRASWREQFF. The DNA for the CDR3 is TGTGCCAGCAGCGCGCTTGGGGGACAGGGTAGCGGGAGGGCCTCTTGGAGGGAGCAGTTCTTC.

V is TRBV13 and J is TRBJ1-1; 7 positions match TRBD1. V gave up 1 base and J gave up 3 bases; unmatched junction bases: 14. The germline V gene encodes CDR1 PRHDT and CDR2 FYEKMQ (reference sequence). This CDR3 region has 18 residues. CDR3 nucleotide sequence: TGTGCCAGCAGCTTAGAGTTGGAGGGGGACAGAGGGGACACTGAAGCTTTCTTT. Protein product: CASSLELEGDRGDTEAFF.

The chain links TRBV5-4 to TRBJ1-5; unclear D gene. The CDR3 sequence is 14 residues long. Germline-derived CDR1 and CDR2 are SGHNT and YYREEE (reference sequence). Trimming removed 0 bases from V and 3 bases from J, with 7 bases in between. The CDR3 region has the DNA TGTGCCAGCAGCTTGGCAGGCCTCAATCAGCCCCAGCATTTT. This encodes CASSLAGLNQPQHF.

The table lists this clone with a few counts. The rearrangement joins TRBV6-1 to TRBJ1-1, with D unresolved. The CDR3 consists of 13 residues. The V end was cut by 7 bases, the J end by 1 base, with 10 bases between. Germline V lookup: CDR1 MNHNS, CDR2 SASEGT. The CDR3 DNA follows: TGTGCCAGCAATTGGGCGGGGAACACTGAAGCTTTCTTT. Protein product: CASNWAGNTEAFF.

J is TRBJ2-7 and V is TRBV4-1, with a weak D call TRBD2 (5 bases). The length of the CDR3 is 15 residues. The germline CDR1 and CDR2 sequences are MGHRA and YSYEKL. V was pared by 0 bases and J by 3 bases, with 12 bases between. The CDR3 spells CASSQDRGALYEQYF. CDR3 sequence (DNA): TGCGCCAGCAGCCAAGATCGGGGAGCGCTCTACGAGCAGTACTTC.

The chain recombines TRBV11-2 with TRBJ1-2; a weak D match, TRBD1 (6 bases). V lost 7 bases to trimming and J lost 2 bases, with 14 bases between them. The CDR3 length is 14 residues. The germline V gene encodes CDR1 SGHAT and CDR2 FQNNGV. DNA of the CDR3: TGTGCCAGCACCACTACAGGGCTCAACTATGGCTACACCTTC. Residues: CASTTTGLNYGYTF.

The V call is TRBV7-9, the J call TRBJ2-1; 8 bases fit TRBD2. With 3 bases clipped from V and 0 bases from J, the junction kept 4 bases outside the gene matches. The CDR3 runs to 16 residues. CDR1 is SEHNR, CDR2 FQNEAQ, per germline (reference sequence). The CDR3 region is CASSFLGTSSYNEQFF. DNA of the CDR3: TGTGCCAGCAGCTTTCTTGGGACTAGCTCCTACAATGAGCAGTTCTTC.

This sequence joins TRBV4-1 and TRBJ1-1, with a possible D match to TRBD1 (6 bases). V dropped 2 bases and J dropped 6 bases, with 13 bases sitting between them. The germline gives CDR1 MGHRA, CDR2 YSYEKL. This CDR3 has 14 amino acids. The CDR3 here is CASSQIQGVAEAFF. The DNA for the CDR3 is TGCGCCAGCAGCCAAATACAGGGCGTCGCTGAAGCTTTCTTT.

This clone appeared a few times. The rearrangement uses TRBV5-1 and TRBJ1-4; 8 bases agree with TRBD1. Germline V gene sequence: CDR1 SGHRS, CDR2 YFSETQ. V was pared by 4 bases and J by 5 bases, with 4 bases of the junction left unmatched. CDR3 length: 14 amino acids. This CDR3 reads CASSLWTGNEKLFF. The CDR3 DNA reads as TGCGCCAGCAGCCTGTGGACAGGGAATGAAAAACTGTTTTTT.

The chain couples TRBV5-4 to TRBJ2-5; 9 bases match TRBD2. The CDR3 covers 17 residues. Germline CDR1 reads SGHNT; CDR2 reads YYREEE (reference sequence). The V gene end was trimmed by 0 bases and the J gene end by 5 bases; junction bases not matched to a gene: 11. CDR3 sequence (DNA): TGTGCCAGCAGCTTGGATTGGGTAGCGGGAGCGTCGGAGACCCAGTACTTC. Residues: CASSLDWVAGASETQYF.

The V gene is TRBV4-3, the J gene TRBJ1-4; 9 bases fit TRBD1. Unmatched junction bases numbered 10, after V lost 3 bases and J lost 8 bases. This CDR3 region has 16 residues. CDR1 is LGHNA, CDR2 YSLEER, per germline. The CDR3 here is CASSQPTGGAVEKLFF. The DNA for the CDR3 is TGCGCCAGCAGCCAGCCTACAGGGGGCGCGGTAGAAAAACTGTTTTTT.

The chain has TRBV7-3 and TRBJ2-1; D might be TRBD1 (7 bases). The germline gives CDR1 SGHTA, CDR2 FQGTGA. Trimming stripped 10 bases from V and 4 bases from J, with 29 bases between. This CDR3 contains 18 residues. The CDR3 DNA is TGTGCCAACGAGACAGGGAGCAGCGGAGGGTGTAGATACAATGAGCAGTTCTTC. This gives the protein CANETGSSGGCRYNEQFF.

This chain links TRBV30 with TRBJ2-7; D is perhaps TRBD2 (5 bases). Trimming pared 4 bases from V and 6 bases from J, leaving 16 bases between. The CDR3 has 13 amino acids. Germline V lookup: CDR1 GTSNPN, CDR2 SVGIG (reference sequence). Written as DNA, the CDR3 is TGTGCCTGGAACCAACGGGGTGGCAGCGAGCAGTACTTC. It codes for CAWNQRGGSEQYF.

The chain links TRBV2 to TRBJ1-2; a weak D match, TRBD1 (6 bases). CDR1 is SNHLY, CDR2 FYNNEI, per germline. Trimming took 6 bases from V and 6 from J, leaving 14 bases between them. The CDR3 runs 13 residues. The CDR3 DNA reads TGTGCCAGCAGGCTACAGGGAAGGGATGGCTACACCTTC. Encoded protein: CASRLQGRDGYTF.

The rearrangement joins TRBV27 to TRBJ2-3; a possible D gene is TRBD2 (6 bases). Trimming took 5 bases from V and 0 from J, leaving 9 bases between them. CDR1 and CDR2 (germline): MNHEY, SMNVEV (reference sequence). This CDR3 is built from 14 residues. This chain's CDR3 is CASSPGTSTDTQYF. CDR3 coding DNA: TGTGCCAGCAGTCCCGGGACTAGCACAGATACGCAGTATTTT.

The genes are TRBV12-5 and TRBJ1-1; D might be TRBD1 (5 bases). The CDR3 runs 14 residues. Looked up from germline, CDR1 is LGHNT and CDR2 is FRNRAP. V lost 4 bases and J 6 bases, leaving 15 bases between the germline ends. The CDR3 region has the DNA TGTGCTAGTGGTTCGCCAGGGTGGGGCGCTGAAGCTTTCTTT. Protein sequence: CASGSPGWGAEAFF.

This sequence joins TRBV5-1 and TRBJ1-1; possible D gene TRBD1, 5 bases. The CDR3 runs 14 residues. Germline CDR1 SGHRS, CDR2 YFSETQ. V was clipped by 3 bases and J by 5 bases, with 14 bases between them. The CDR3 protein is CASSSQGWGTEAFF. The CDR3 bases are TGCGCCAGCAGCTCTCAGGGATGGGGTACTGAAGCTTTCTTT.

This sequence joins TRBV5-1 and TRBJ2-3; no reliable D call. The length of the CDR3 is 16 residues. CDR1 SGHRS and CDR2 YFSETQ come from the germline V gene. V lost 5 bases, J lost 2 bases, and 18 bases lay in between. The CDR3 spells CASRPRPGLYTDTQYF. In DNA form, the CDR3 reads TGCGCCAGCAGACCCCGCCCCGGTCTATACACAGATACGCAGTATTTT.

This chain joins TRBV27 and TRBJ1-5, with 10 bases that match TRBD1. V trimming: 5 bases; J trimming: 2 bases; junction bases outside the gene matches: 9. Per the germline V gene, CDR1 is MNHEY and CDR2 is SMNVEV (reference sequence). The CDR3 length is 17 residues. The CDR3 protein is CASSARQGARGNQPQHF. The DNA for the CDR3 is TGTGCCAGCAGTGCCCGACAGGGGGCAAGGGGCAATCAGCCCCAGCATTTT.

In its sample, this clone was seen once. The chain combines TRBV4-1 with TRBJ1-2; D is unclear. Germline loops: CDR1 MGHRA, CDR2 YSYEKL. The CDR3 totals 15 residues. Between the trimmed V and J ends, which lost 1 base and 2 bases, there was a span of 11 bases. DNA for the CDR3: TGCGCCAGCAGCCAAGGCCCCGACATCAACTATGGCTACACCTTC. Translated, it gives CASSQGPDINYGYTF.

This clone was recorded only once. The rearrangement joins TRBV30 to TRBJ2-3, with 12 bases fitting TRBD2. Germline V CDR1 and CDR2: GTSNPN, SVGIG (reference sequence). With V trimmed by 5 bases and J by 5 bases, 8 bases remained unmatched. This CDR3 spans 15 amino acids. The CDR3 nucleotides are TGTGCCTGGGGCCGACTAGCGGGAGTGGGAGATACGCAGTATTTT. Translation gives CAWGRLAGVGDTQYF.

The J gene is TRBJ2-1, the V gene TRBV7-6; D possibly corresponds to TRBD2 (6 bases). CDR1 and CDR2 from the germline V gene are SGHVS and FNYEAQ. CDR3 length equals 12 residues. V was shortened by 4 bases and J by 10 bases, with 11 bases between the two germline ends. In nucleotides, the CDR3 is TGTGCCAGCAGCTCCCTTAGCGGAGAGCAGTTCTTC. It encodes CASSSLSGEQFF.

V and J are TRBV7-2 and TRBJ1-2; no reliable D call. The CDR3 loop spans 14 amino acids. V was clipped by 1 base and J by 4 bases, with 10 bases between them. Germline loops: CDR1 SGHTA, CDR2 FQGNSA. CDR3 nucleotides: TGTGCCAGCAGCTTAGGGCAGGTACCCTATGGCTACACCTTC. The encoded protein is CASSLGQVPYGYTF.

CDR3 loop: CASSPPWPGDNEQFF. Written as DNA, the CDR3 is TGTGCCAGCAGCCCCCCGTGGCCCGGGGACAATGAGCAGTTCTTC. The genes are TRBV7-9 and TRBJ2-1, with D possibly being TRBD2 (5 bases). The length of the CDR3 is 15 residues. The V gene lost 5 bases and the J gene lost 5 bases, with 16 bases spanning the gap. In germline, CDR1 is SEHNR, CDR2 FQNEAQ (reference sequence).

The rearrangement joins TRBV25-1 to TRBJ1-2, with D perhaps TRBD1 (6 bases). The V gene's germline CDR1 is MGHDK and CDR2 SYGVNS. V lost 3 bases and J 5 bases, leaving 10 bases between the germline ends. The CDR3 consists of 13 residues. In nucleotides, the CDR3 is TGTGCCAGCAGTGATTTCGGACAGTATGGCTACACCTTC. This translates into CASSDFGQYGYTF.

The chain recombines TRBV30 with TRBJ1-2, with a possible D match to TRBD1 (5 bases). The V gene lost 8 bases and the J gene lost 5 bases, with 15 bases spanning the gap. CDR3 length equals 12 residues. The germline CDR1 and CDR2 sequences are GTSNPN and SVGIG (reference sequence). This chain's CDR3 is CAVKQEGYGYTF. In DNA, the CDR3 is TGTGCCGTAAAACAGGAGGGTTATGGCTACACCTTC.

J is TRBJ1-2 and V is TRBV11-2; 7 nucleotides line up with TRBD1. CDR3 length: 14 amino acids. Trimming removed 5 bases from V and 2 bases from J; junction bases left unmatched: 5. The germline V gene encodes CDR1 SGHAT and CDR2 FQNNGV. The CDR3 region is CASSTLTGNYGYTF. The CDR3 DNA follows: TGTGCCAGCAGCACCTTGACAGGGAACTATGGCTACACCTTC.

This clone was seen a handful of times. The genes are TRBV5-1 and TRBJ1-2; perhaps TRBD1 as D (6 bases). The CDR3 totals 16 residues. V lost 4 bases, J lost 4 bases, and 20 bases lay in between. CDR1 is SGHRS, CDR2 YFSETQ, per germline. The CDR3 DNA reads TGCGCCAGCAGCCTGGAGTTCGGACAGCCTATCTATGGCTACACCTTC. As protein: CASSLEFGQPIYGYTF.